Listed here are 28 T cell receptor beta chains from one sample, sequenced in a study of shared clonotypes between healthy human individuals. Sequenced by immunoSEQ multiplex PCR; TCRdb stores in-frame clones only, minus some. The data show about 680,000 clones, with 73% seen just once and roughly 1.9% held by the top ten. Sequenced input: memory CD4+ T cells sorted from blood. Sample subset: CD45RA-negative fraction. These receptor sequences come from a woman aged 25 to 39 in good health.

This rearrangement joins TRBV30 to TRBJ1-2; TRBD1 matches 8 bases. The length of the CDR3 is 14 residues. V dropped 2 bases and J dropped 6; count of bases not matched to a gene: 8. The germline gives CDR1 GTSNPN, CDR2 SVGIG (reference sequence). In DNA form, the CDR3 reads TGTGCCTGGAGTCTCCTAACAGGGGGAAATGGCTACACCTTC. Amino acids: CAWSLLTGGNGYTF.

The rearrangement uses TRBV10-1 and TRBJ2-2; 7 positions agree with TRBD2. This CDR3 comprises 14 residues. Trimming removed 10 bases from V and 2 bases from J; junction bases left unmatched: 7. Germline V gene sequence: CDR1 WNHNN, CDR2 SYGVQD (reference sequence). The CDR3 loop is CATTPGGNTGELFF. Written as DNA, the CDR3 is TGCGCCACTACTCCGGGGGGAAACACCGGGGAGCTGTTTTTT.

J is TRBJ2-4 and V is TRBV2; D is perhaps TRBD2 (6 bases). Per the germline V gene, CDR1 is SNHLY and CDR2 is FYNNEI. Trimming stripped 8 bases from V and 4 bases from J, with 6 bases between. This CDR3 region has 11 residues. CDR3 in amino acids: CASGLKNIQYF. CDR3 DNA: TGTGCCAGCGGACTAAAAAACATTCAGTACTTC.

The chain carries TRBV6-1 and TRBJ1-2, with 9 bases fitting TRBD1. In germline, CDR1 is MNHNS, CDR2 SASEGT. The CDR3 loop spans 14 amino acids. The junction had 6 bases not matched to a gene; V was cut back by 4 bases and J by 6 bases. Here the CDR3 reads CASSASDRGDGYTF. As DNA, the CDR3 is TGTGCCAGCAGTGCCTCGGACAGGGGCGATGGCTACACCTTC.

The V and J genes are TRBV7-8 and TRBJ1-2, with TRBD1 matching 8 bases. The CDR3 is made up of 13 amino acids. Germline assignment: CDR1 SGHVS and CDR2 FQNEAQ. Losses at the gene ends were 2 bases for V and 8 bases for J; bases not matched to a gene: 4. The CDR3 is CASSLRTGRGYTF. CDR3 bases: TGTGCCAGCAGCTTAAGGACAGGGCGAGGCTACACCTTC.

The chain carries TRBV2 and TRBJ2-7; a weak D match, TRBD1 (5 bases). Germline V gene data show CDR1 as SNHLY and CDR2 as FYNNEI. The CDR3 extends over 13 amino acids. Trimming took off 7 bases at V and 3 bases at J, with 13 bases between the two ends. In nucleotides, the CDR3 is TGTGCCAGCACCAGGGATCTAAACTACGAGCAGTACTTC. It specifies CASTRDLNYEQYF.

This clone was found many times. The chain carries TRBV10-2 and TRBJ1-5; D uncertain. The CDR3 consists of 14 residues. Germline V gene lookup returns CDR1 WSHSY and CDR2 SAAADI. V shed 0 bases and J shed 3 bases, with 6 bases lying between them. The CDR3 region has the DNA TGCGCCAGCAGTGAGTCCGCTACCAATCAGCCCCAGCATTTT. It yields the protein CASSESATNQPQHF.

The CDR3 DNA sequence: TGTGCCAGCAGGGGGGGACTAGCGGCCTACGAGCAGTACTTC. Its protein is CASRGGLAAYEQYF. V is TRBV2 and J is TRBJ2-7; 11 positions match TRBD2. The CDR3 has 14 residues. Unmatched junction bases numbered 3, after V lost 6 bases and J lost 2 bases. Germline V CDR1 and CDR2: SNHLY, FYNNEI.

The chain uses TRBV6-6 and TRBJ2-5; 7 nucleotides line up with TRBD2. The junction had 2 bases not matched to a gene; V was cut back by 5 bases and J by 2 bases. The V gene's germline CDR1 is MNHNY and CDR2 SVGAGI (reference sequence). The CDR3 is 13 amino acids. CDR3 loop: CASSRLAQETQYF. In DNA, the CDR3 is TGTGCCAGCAGTCGACTAGCTCAAGAGACCCAGTACTTC.

This clone was seen more than once but under ten times. The V gene is TRBV2, the J gene TRBJ1-4; possible D gene TRBD1, 5 bases. V was shortened by 6 bases and J by 3 bases, with 8 bases between the two germline ends. The CDR3 extends over 13 amino acids. Germline values: CDR1 SNHLY, CDR2 FYNNEI. CDR3 loop: CASRGGANEKLFF. In DNA form, the CDR3 reads TGTGCCAGCAGGGGGGGGGCTAATGAAAAACTGTTTTTT.

This clone was observed at least ten times. CDR3 coding DNA: TGCGCCAGCAGCCTGGCTCGGGAGACCGGACTGGGCGATGAGCAGTTCTTC. The encoded protein is CASSLARETGLGDEQFF. The genes are TRBV5-1 and TRBJ2-1, with D perhaps matching TRBD2 (6 bases). Germline V gives CDR1 SGHRS, CDR2 YFSETQ. The CDR3 runs 17 residues. V lost 4 bases and J 8 bases, leaving 25 bases between the germline ends.

This chain uses TRBV28 with TRBJ1-5; D call uncertain. The CDR3 totals 12 residues. Between the trimmed V and J ends, which lost 6 bases and 12 bases, there was a span of 15 bases. CDR1 is MDHEN, CDR2 SYDVKM, per germline. CDR3 loop: CASRLVLGHQHF. CDR3 coding DNA: TGTGCCAGCAGGTTAGTTCTGGGCCACCAGCATTTT.

This clone was observed a single time. V gene TRBV2 combines with J gene TRBJ1-1; perhaps TRBD1 as D (6 bases). V lost 6 bases and J lost 2, with 16 bases in between. CDR3 length: 15 amino acids. CDR1 is SNHLY, CDR2 FYNNEI, per germline. The CDR3 DNA reads TGTGCCAGCAGACCGAGAGGACAGCTCAACACTGAAGCTTTCTTT. Protein sequence: CASRPRGQLNTEAFF.

This clone has just one count. V gene TRBV29-1 combines with J gene TRBJ2-5; D is ambiguous. The V and J ends lost 5 bases and 2 bases respectively, with 12 bases between them. The CDR3 totals 13 residues. The germline V gene encodes CDR1 SQVTM and CDR2 ANQGSEA. The CDR3 spells CSVRPTAQETQYF. CDR3 DNA sequence: TGCAGCGTTCGGCCCACAGCTCAAGAGACCCAGTACTTC.

The V and J genes are TRBV6-1 and TRBJ2-1; tentative D call: TRBD2 (6 bases). The CDR3 runs 14 residues. Trimming removed 3 bases from V and 9 bases from J, with 15 bases in between. CDR1 and CDR2 (germline): MNHNS, SASEGT. CDR3 DNA sequence: TGTGCCAGCAGTGACTCTGGGCGGGGCCCTGAGCAGTTCTTC. Amino acids: CASSDSGRGPEQFF.

The chain links TRBV28 to TRBJ2-7, with D uncertain. The ends were cut back, 3 bases at V and 0 bases at J, with 6 bases in the middle. The germline CDR1 and CDR2 sequences are MDHEN and SYDVKM. This CDR3 spans 13 amino acids. The CDR3 is CASSFQSSYEQYF. The CDR3 bases are TGTGCCAGCAGTTTCCAGAGCTCCTACGAGCAGTACTTC. The full variable domain, completed using reference TRBV28 and TRBJ2-7, is DVKVTQSSRYLVKRTGEKVFLECVQDMDHENMFWYRQDPGLGLRLIYFSYDVKMKEKGDIPEGYSVSREKKERFSLILESASTNQTSMYLCASSFQSSYEQYFGPGTRLTVT.

The CDR3 spells CASSEPWELEQYF. CDR3 coding DNA: TGCGCCAGCAGTGAGCCCTGGGAGCTCGAGCAGTACTTC. The V and J genes are TRBV10-2 and TRBJ2-7; perhaps TRBD2 as D (5 bases). Between the trimmed V and J ends, which lost 2 bases and 6 bases, there was a span of 11 bases. CDR1 is WSHSY, CDR2 SAAADI, per germline. This CDR3 is built from 13 residues.

The chain links TRBV28 to TRBJ2-7, with unresolved D. The CDR3 consists of 12 residues. Trimming removed 6 bases at V and 6 bases at J, with 12 bases between. The germline V gene has CDR1 MDHEN and CDR2 SYDVKM. The CDR3 reads CASSRKSPEQYF. CDR3 DNA sequence: TGTGCCAGCAGCCGCAAAAGCCCCGAGCAGTACTTC. Filled out from reference TRBV28 and TRBJ2-7, the complete variable domain reads DVKVTQSSRYLVKRTGEKVFLECVQDMDHENMFWYRQDPGLGLRLIYFSYDVKMKEKGDIPEGYSVSREKKERFSLILESASTNQTSMYLCASSRKSPEQYFGPGTRLTVT.

The rearrangement uses TRBV7-7 and TRBJ2-3; unclear D gene. The germline V gene has CDR1 SSHAT and CDR2 FNYEAQ (reference sequence). V was cut by 5 bases and J by 7 bases, with 16 bases left in between. This CDR3 is 14 amino acids long. The CDR3 sequence is CASSPDTVSNTQYF. The CDR3 coding sequence is TGTGCCAGCAGCCCCGATACAGTCTCAAATACGCAGTATTTT.

V is TRBV28 and J is TRBJ2-7; tentatively, D is TRBD1 (6 bases). The CDR3 contains 14 residues. Trimming pared 10 bases from V and 5 bases from J, leaving 21 bases between. The germline CDR1 and CDR2 sequences are MDHEN and SYDVKM. CDR3 protein: CATLDSLVGHEQYF. CDR3 DNA: TGTGCCACCCTGGACAGTTTGGTCGGCCACGAGCAGTACTTC.

The chain combines TRBV7-6 with TRBJ1-4; TRBD1 agrees at 7 bases. After removal of 5 bases from V and 4 bases from J, the junction contained 4 bases not matched to a gene. CDR1 is SGHVS, CDR2 FNYEAQ, per germline. CDR3 length: 14 residues. The CDR3 bases are TGTGCCAGCAGCAGGGACAGAAATAATGAAAAACTGTTTTTT. Its protein product is CASSRDRNNEKLFF.

The chain joins TRBV5-1 to TRBJ2-7; 8 bases line up with TRBD1. With 0 bases clipped from V and 0 bases from J, the junction kept 5 bases outside the gene matches. The CDR3 sequence is 16 residues long. Germline CDR1 and CDR2: SGHRS and YFSETQ. The CDR3 DNA sequence: TGCGCCAGCAGCTTGGGGGCAGGGGGCAACTCCTACGAGCAGTACTTC. Translating it yields CASSLGAGGNSYEQYF. The full variable domain, with the rest looked up from reference TRBV5-1 and TRBJ2-7, is KAGVTQTPRYLIKTRGQQVTLSCSPISGHRSVSWYQQTPGQGLQFLFEYFSETQRNKGNFPGRFSGRQFSNSRSEMNVSTLELGDSALYLCASSLGAGGNSYEQYFGPGTRLTVT.

This rearrangement joins TRBV7-8 to TRBJ2-3, with D maybe TRBD2 (6 bases). V was pared by 5 bases and J by 2 bases, with 17 bases between. Germline assignment: CDR1 SGHVS and CDR2 FQNEAQ. This CDR3 contains 16 residues. CDR3 in DNA: TGTGCCAGCAGCCTGTTCGGGGCGGGGCTCACAGATACGCAGTATTTT. Protein sequence: CASSLFGAGLTDTQYF. Looking up the rest from reference TRBV7-8 and TRBJ2-3 gives the full variable domain: GAGVSQSPRYKVAKRGQDVALRCDPISGHVSLFWYQQALGQGPEFLTYFQNEAQLDKSGLPSDRFFAERPEGSVSTLKIQRTQQEDSAVYLCASSLFGAGLTDTQYFGPGTRLTVL.

This clone came up a few times. The chain is built from TRBV7-7 and TRBJ2-5, with 9 bases identical to TRBD2. The CDR3 is 15 residues long. Trimming cost V 4 bases and J 5 bases; bases outside gene matches: 8. Germline V gene data show CDR1 as SSHAT and CDR2 as FNYEAQ (reference sequence). CDR3 bases: TGTGCCAGCAGCTCCGCGGGGGGGGCTGGGGAGACCCAGTACTTC. It specifies CASSSAGGAGETQYF.

The CDR3 bases are TGTGCCAGTAGTATTACTTCGACTTTTAGCAATCAGCCCCAGCATTTT. It specifies CASSITSTFSNQPQHF. The chain links TRBV19 to TRBJ1-5; D gene uncertain. The CDR3 is 16 residues long. Germline lookup yields CDR1 LNHDA and CDR2 SQIVND (reference sequence). V was clipped by 3 bases and J by 0 bases, with 12 bases between them.

The chain recombines TRBV9 with TRBJ2-5; D might be TRBD1 (6 bases). Germline V CDR1 and CDR2: SGDLS, YYNGEE. The CDR3 has 15 amino acids. The V and J ends lost 0 bases and 3 bases respectively, with 12 bases between them. Written as DNA, the CDR3 is TGTGCCAGCAGCGTAGGGCAGGGGCGGGAAGAGACCCAGTACTTC. Protein sequence: CASSVGQGREETQYF.

V gene TRBV28 combines with J gene TRBJ2-2; D not certain. Germline V CDR1 and CDR2: MDHEN, SYDVKM. CDR3 size: 13 residues. The V and J ends lost 7 bases and 7 bases respectively, with 13 bases between them. Here the CDR3 reads CASTFSFGGELFF. CDR3 DNA: TGTGCCAGCACTTTTTCATTTGGCGGGGAGCTGTTTTTT.

This chain links TRBV4-3 with TRBJ2-5, with D possibly matching TRBD2 (6 bases). The DNA end lines up better with TRBJ2-7; the J call may be wrong. The CDR3 runs 16 residues. The germline gives CDR1 LGHNA, CDR2 YSLEER. The CDR3 sequence is CASSLQLAQMGHEQYF. The CDR3 nucleotides read TGCGCCAGCAGCCTTCAACTAGCACAGATGGGCCACGAGCAGTACTTC.